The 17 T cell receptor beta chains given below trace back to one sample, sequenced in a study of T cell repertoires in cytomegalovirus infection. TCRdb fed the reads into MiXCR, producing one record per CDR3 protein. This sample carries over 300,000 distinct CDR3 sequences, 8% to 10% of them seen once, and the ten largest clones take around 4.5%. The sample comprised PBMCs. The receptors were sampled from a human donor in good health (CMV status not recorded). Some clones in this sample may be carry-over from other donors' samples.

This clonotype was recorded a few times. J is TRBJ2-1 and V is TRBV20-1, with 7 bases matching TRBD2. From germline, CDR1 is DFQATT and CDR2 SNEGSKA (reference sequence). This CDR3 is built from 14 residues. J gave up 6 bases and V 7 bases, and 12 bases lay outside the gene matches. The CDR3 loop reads CSDSPGTTGNEQFF. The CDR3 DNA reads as TGCAGTGATTCCCCCGGGACTACTGGCAATGAGCAGTTCTTC.

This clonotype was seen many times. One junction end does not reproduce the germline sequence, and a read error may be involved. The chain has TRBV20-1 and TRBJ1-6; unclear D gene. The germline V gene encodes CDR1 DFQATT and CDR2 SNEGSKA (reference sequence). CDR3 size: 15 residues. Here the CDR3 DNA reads TGCAGTGCCAGAGATGCAGCCGAGTATAATTCACCCCTCCACTTT. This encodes CSARDAAEYNSPLHF.

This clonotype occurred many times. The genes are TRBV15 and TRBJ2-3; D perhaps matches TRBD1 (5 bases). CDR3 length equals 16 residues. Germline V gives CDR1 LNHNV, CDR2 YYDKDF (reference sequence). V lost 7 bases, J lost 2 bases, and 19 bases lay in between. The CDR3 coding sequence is TGTGCCACCAACGATAAAACGGACAAAGCCACAGATACGCAGTATTTT. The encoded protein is CATNDKTDKATDTQYF.

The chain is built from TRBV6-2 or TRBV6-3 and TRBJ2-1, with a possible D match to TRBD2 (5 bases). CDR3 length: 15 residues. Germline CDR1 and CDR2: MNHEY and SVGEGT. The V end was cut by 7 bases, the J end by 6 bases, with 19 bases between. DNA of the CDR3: TGTGCCAGCATCCGCACTCCCGGGATCATCAATGAGCAGTTCTTC. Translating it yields CASIRTPGIINEQFF.

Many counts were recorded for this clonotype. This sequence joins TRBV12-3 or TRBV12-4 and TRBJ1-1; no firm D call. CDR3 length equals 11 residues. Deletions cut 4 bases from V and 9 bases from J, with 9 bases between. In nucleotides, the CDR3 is TGTGCCAGCAGTTCTCCGGTTAAAGCTTTCTTT. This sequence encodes CASSSPVKAFF.

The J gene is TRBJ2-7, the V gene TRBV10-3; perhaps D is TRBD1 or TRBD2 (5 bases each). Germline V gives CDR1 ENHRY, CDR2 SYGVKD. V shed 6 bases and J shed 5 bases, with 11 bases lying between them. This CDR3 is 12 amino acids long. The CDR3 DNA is TGTGCCATCAGCTCAGAGGGGAACGAGCAGTACTTC. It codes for CAISSEGNEQYF.

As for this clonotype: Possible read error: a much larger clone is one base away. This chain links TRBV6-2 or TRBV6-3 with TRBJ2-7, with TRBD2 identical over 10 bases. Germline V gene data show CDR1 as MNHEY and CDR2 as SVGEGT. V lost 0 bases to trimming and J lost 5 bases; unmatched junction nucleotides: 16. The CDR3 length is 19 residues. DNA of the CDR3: TGTGCCAGCAGTTACTCACCCCTCGAGCCTAGCGGGAGAGTCAACGAGCAGTACTTC. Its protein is CASSYSPLEPSGRVNEQYF.

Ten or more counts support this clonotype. The CDR3 region is CASSLGVMKRGDSYEQYF. The CDR3 region has the DNA TGTGCCAGCAGCTTAGGGGTTATGAAGCGGGGGGACTCCTACGAGCAGTACTTC. This chain connects TRBV7-2 to TRBJ2-7; TRBD2 matches at 9 bases. With 1 base clipped from V and 0 bases from J, the junction kept 10 bases outside the gene matches. The CDR3 loop spans 18 amino acids. Per the germline V gene, CDR1 is SGHTA and CDR2 is FQGNSA. Complete variable domain (other parts from reference TRBV7-2 and TRBJ2-7): GAGVSQSPSNKVTEKGKDVELRCDPISGHTALYWYRQSLGQGLEFLIYFQGNSAPDKSGLPSDRFSAERTGGSVSTLTIQRTQQEDSAVYLCASSLGVMKRGDSYEQYFGPGTRLTVT.

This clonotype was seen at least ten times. For the CDR3, the DNA is TGTGCCAGCAGCTTAGAGACTAGCCGTTTCAATGAGCAGTTCTTC. It codes for CASSLETSRFNEQFF. The rearrangement uses TRBV7-2 and TRBJ2-1; 7 positions agree with TRBD2. Germline lookup yields CDR1 SGHTA and CDR2 FQGNSA. The CDR3 runs 15 residues. Unmatched junction bases numbered 6, after V lost 1 base and J lost 6 bases.

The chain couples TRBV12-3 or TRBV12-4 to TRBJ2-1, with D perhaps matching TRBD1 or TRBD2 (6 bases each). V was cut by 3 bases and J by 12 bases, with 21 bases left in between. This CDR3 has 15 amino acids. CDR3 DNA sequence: TGTGCCAGCAGTTTGGGGGTCGTGGGGGGCGCAGGGCAGTTCTTC. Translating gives CASSLGVVGGAGQFF.

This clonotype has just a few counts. The CDR3 here is CASSFGASTYEQYF. The CDR3 nucleotides read TGTGCCAGCAGTTTTGGCGCATCCACCTACGAGCAGTACTTC. The chain employs TRBV12-3 or TRBV12-4 and TRBJ2-7; D not resolved. The CDR3 is made up of 14 amino acids. Trimming pared 3 bases from V and 2 bases from J, leaving 11 bases between.

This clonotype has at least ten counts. The CDR3 is CASSRGTTNTGELFF. The CDR3 DNA follows: TGTGCCAGCAGTCGGGGTACGACGAACACCGGGGAGCTGTTTTTT. J is TRBJ2-2 and V is TRBV2, with TRBD2 as a possible D gene (5 bases). The CDR3 is 15 residues long. The ends were cut back, 5 bases at V and 0 bases at J, with 10 bases in the middle. Looked up from germline, CDR1 is SNHLY and CDR2 is FYNNEI.

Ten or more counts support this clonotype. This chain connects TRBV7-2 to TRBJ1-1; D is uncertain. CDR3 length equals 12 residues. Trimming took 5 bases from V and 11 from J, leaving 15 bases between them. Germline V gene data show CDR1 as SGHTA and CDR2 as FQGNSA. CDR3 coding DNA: TGTGCCAGCAGCCCCCTCAGATTCAGGGCTTTCTTT. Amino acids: CASSPLRFRAFF.

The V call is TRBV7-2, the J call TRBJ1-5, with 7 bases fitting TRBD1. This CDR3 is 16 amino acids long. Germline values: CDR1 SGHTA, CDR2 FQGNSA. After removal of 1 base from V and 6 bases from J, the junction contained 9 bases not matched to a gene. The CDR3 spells CASSLVTGVSGQPQHF. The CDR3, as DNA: TGTGCCAGCAGCTTAGTAACAGGGGTGTCGGGTCAGCCCCAGCATTTT.

The CDR3 sequence: CASRNRQGLTNTQYF. CDR3 DNA sequence: TGTGCCAGTCGAAATCGACAGGGCCTAACGAATACGCAGTATTTT. The chain joins TRBV19 to TRBJ2-3; 7 bases are a match to TRBD1. V lost 8 bases and J lost 7; bases outside the gene matches: 15. The CDR3 has 15 residues. Per germline, CDR1 LNHDA and CDR2 SQIVND (reference sequence).

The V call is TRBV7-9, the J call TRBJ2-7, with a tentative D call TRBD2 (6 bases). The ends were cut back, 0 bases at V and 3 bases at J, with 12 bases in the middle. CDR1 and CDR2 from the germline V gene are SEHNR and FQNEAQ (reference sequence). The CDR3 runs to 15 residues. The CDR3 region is CASSLARGRVYEQYF. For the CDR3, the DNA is TGTGCCAGCAGCTTAGCGCGGGGCAGGGTCTACGAGCAGTACTTC.

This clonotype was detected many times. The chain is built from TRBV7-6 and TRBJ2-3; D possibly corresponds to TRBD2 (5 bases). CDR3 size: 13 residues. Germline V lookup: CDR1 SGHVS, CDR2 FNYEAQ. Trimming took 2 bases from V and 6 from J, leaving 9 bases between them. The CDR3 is CASSLPGSDTQYF. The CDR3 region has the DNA TGTGCCAGCAGCTTACCGGGATCGGATACGCAGTATTTT.